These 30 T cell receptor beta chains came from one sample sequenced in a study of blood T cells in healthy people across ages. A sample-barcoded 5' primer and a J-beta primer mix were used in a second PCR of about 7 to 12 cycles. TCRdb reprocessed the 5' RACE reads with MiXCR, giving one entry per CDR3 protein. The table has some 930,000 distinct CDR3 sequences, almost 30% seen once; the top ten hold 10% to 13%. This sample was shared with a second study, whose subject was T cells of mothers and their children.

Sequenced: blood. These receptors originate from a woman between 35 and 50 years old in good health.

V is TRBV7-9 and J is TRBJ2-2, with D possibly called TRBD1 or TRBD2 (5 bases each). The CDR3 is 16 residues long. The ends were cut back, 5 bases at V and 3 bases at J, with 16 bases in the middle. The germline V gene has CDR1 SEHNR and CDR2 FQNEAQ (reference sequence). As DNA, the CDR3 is TGTGCCAGCAGCCGGCCGGGGCAGGGTGACACCGGGGAGCTGTTTTTT. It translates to CASSRPGQGDTGELFF.

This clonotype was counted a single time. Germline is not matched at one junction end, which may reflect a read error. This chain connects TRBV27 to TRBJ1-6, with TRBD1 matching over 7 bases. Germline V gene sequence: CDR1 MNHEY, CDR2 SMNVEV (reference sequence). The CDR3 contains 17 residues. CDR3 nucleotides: TGTGCCAGCAGTTTATCCCCCGACAGGGACTATAATTCACTCCTCCACTTT. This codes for CASSLSPDRDYNSLLHF.

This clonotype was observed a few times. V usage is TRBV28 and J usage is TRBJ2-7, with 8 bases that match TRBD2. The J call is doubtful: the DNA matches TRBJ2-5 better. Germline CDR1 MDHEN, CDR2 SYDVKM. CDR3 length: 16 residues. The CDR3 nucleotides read TGTGCCAACACTCAGGCGGGACTAGGAGTGTGGGAGACCCAGTACTTC. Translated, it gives CANTQAGLGVWETQYF.

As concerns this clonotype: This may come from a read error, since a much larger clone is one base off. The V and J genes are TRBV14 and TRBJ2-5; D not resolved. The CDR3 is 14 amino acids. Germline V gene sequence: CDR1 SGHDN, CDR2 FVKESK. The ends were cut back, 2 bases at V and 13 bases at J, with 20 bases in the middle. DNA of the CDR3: TGTGCCAGCAGCCAAACGACACCACCCTACGAGCGGTACTTC. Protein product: CASSQTTPPYERYF. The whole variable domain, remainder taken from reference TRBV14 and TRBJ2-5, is EAGVTQFPSHSVIEKGQTVTLRCDPISGHDNLYWYRRVMGKEIKFLLHFVKESKQDESGMPNNRFLAERTGGTYSTLKVQPAELEDSGVYFCASSQTTPPYERYFGPGTRLLVL.

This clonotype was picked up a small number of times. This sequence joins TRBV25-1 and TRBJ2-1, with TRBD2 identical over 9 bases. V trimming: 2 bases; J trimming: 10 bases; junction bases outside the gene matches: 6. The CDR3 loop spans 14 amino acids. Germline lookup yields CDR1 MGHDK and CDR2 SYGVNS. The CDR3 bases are TGTGCCAGCAGTGAAGTAGCGGGGGTCGCAGAGCAGTTCTTC. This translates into CASSEVAGVAEQFF. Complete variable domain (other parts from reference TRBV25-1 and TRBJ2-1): EADIYQTPRYLVIGTGKKITLECSQTMGHDKMYWYQQDPGMELHLIHYSYGVNSTEKGDLSSESTVSRIRTEHFPLTLESARPSHTSQYLCASSEVAGVAEQFFGPGTRLTVL.

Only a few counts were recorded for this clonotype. CDR3 nucleotides: TGTGCCAGCAGCTTAGTGGCATCAAGCCCGGCCACTGAAGCTTTCTTT. Translated, it gives CASSLVASSPATEAFF. V usage is TRBV11-2 and J usage is TRBJ1-1; D call uncertain. CDR1 is SGHAT and CDR2 is FQNNGV in the germline V gene. Trimming cost V 1 base and J 4 bases, with 16 bases left between them. The CDR3 length is 16 residues. The full variable domain, completed using reference TRBV11-2 and TRBJ1-1, is EAGVAQSPRYKIIEKRQSVAFWCNPISGHATLYWYQQILGQGPKLLIQFQNNGVVDDSQLPKDRFSAERLKGVDSTLKIQPAKLEDSAVYLCASSLVASSPATEAFFGQGTRLTVV.

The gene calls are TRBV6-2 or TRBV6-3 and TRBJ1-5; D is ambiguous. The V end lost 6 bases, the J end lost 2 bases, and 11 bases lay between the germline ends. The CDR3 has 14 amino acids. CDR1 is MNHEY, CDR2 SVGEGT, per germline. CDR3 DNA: TGTGCCAGCAGGCCGCGCCAGGGCAATCAGCCCCAGCATTTT. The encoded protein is CASRPRQGNQPQHF.

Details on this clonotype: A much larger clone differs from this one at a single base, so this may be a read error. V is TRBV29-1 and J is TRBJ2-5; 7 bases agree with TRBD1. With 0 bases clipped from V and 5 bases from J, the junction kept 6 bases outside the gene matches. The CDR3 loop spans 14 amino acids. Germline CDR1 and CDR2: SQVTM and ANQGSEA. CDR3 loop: CSVEDWTGRETQYF. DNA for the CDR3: TGCAGCGTTGAAGACTGGACAGGAAGGGAGACCCAGTACTTC.

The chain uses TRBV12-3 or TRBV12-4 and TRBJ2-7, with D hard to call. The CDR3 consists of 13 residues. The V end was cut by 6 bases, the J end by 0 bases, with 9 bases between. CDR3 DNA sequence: TGTGCCAGCAGCGGACGGACCTCCTACGAGCAGTACTTC. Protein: CASSGRTSYEQYF.

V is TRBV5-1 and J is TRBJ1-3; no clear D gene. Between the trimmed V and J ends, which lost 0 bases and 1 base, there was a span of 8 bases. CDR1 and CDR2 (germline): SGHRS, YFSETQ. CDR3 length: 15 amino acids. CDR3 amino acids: CASSLDVRSGNTIYF. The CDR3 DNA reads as TGCGCCAGCAGCTTGGACGTTAGATCTGGAAACACCATATATTTT.

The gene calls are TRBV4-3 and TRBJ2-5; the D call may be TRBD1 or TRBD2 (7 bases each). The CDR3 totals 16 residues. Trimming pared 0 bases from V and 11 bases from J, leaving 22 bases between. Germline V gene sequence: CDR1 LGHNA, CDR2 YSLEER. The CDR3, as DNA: TGCGCCAGCAGCCAAGATCGTGACAGGGTCCGGCGGGAGCAGTACTTC. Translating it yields CASSQDRDRVRREQYF.

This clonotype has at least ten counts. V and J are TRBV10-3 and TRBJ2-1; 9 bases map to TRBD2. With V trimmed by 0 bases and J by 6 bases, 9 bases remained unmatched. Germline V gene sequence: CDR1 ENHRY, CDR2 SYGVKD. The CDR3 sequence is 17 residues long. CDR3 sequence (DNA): TGTGCCATCAGTGAGTCCTCCGATGGGCGGGGGGGCAATGAGCAGTTCTTC. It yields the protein CAISESSDGRGGNEQFF.

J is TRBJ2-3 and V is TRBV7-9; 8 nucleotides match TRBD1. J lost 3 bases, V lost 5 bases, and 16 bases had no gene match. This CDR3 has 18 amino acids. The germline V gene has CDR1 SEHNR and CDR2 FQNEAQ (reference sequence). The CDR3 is CASSTRTGSRGKTDTQYF. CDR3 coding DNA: TGTGCCAGCAGCACCCGGACAGGGAGCAGGGGGAAGACAGATACGCAGTATTTT.

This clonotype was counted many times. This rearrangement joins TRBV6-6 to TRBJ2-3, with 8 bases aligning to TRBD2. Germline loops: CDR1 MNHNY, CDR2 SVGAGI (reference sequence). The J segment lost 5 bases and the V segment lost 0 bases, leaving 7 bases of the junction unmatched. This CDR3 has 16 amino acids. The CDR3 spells CASSYSNSGGEDTQYF. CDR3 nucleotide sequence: TGTGCCAGCAGTTACTCGAACAGCGGGGGAGAAGATACGCAGTATTTT.

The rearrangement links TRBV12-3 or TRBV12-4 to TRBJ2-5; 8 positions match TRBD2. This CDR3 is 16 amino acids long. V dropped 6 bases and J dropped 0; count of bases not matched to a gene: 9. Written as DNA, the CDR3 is TGTGCCAGCAGGCGAGGGGTCGGGGGGGACCAAGAGACCCAGTACTTC. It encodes CASRRGVGGDQETQYF.

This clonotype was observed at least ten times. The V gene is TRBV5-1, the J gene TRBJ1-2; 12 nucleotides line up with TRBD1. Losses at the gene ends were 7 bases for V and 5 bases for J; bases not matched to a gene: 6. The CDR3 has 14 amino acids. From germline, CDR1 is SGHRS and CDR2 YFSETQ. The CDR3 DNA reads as TGCGCCAGCGCGGGACAGGGGGCTCGGTATGGCTACACCTTC. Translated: CASAGQGARYGYTF. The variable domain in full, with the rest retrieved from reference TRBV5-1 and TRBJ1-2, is KAGVTQTPRYLIKTRGQQVTLSCSPISGHRSVSWYQQTPGQGLQFLFEYFSETQRNKGNFPGRFSGRQFSNSRSEMNVSTLELGDSALYLCASAGQGARYGYTFGSGTRLTVV.

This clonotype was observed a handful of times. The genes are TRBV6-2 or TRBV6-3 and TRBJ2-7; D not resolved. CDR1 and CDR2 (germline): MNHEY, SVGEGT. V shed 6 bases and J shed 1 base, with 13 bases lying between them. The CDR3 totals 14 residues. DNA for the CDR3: TGTGCCAGCAGACAACAGACAACTTCCTACGAGCAGTACTTC. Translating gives CASRQQTTSYEQYF.

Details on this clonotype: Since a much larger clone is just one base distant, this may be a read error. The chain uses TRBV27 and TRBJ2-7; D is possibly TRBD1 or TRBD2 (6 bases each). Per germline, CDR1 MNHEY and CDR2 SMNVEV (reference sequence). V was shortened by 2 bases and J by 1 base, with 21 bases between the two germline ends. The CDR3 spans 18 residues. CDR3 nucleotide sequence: TGTGCCAGCAGTTTAGCAGGGGACCCTAGCGAGGGATCCTACGAGCAGTACTTC. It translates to CASSLAGDPSEGSYEQYF.

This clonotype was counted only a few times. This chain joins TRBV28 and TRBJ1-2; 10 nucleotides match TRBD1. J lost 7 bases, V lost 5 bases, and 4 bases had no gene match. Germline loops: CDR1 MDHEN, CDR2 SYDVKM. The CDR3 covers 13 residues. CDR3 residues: CASSADRGLGYTF. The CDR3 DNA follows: TGTGCCAGCAGTGCAGACAGGGGGCTTGGCTACACCTTC.

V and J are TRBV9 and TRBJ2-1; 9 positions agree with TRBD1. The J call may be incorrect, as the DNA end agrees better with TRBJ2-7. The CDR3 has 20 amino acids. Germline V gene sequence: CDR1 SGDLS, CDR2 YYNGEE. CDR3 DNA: TGTGCCAGCAGCGTACGAGACCAATCGACAGGGGGAATCTCCTACAATGAGCAGTACTTC. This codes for CASSVRDQSTGGISYNEQYF.

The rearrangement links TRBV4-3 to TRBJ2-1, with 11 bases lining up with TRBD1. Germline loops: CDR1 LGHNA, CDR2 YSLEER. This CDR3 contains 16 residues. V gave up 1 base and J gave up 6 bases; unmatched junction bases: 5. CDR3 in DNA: TGCGCCAGCAGCCAAGGGTGGGGGACAGGGGGCAATGAGCAGTTCTTC. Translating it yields CASSQGWGTGGNEQFF.

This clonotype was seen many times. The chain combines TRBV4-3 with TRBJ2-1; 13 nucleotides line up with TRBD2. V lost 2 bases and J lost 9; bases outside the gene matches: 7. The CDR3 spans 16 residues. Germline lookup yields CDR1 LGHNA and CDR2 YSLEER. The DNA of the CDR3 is TGCGCCAGCAGCCAACAACCGGGACTAGCGGGGATTGAGCAGTTCTTC. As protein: CASSQQPGLAGIEQFF.

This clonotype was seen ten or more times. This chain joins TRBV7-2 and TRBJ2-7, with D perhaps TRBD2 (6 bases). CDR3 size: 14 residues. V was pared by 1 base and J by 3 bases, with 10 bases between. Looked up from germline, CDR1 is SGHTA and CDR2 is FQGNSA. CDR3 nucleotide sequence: TGTGCCAGCAGCTTAGGGCCGGGGGACTACGAGCAGTACTTC. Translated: CASSLGPGDYEQYF.

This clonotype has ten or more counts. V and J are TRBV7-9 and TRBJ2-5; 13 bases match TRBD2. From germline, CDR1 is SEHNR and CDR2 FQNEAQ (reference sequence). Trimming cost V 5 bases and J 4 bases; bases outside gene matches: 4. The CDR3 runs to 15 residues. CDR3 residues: CASSPRTSGRETQYF. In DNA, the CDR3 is TGTGCCAGCAGCCCCCGGACTAGCGGGAGAGAGACCCAGTACTTC.

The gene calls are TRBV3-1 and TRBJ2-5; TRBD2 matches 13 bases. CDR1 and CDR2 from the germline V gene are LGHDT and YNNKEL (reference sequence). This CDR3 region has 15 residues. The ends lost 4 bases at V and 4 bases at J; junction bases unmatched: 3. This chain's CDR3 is CASSRRTSGGETQYF. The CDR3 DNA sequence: TGTGCCAGCAGCCGACGGACTAGCGGGGGAGAGACCCAGTACTTC.

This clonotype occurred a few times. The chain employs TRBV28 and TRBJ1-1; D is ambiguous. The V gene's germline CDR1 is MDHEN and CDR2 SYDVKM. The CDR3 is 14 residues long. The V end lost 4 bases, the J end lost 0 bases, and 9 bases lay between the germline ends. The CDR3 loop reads CASSYNTVNTEAFF. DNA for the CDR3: TGTGCCAGCAGTTACAACACAGTGAACACTGAAGCTTTCTTT. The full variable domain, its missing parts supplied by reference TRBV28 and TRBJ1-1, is DVKVTQSSRYLVKRTGEKVFLECVQDMDHENMFWYRQDPGLGLRLIYFSYDVKMKEKGDIPEGYSVSREKKERFSLILESASTNQTSMYLCASSYNTVNTEAFFGQGTRLTVV.

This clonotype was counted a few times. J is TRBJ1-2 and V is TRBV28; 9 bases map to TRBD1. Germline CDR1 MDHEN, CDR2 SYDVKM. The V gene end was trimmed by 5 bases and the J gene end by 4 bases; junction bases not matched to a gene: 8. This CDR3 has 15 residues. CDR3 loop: CASSPLGQGSYGYTF. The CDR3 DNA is TGTGCCAGCAGTCCCCTAGGACAGGGGAGCTATGGCTACACCTTC.

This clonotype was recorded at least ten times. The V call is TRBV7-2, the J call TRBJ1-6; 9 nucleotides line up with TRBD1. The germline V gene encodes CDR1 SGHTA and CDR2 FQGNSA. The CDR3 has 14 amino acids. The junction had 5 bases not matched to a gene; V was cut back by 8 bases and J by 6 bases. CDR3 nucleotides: TGTGCCAGCGAGAGGGGACAGGGTAATTCACCCCTCCACTTT. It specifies CASERGQGNSPLHF.

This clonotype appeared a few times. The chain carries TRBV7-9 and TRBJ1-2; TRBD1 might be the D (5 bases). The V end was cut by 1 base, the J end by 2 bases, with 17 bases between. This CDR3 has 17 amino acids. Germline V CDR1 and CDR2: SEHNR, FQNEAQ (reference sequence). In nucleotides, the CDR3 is TGTGCCAGCAGCTTAGAGTTCATGGCAGGGCCGAACTATGGCTACACCTTC. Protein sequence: CASSLEFMAGPNYGYTF.

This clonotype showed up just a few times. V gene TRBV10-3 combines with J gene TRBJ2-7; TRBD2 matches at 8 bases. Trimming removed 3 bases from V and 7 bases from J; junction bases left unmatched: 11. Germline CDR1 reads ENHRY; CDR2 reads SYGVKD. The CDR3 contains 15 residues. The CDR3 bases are TGTGCCATCAGTGACTCAGCGGGGGTCCGCGGGGAGCAGTACTTC. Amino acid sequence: CAISDSAGVRGEQYF.